The 12 T cell receptor beta chains in this list originate from one sample, sequenced in a study of control samples from healthy donors and cancer patients (TCRdb year 2020). The library was produced with the immunoSEQ multiplex PCR assay. TCRdb retrieved this table from immuneACCESS and kept in-frame rearrangements only. Not all clones are present; in checked studies, unresolved V genes account for under half, and no reason is known for the remainder. The sample records around 140,000 clones, around nine tenths of which are singletons. The top ten hold 2% to 3% of the sample. Sequencing was carried out using blood. The receptors shown here come from a man aged 35-49 years in good health.

The V and J genes are TRBV18 and TRBJ1-2, with D perhaps TRBD1 (5 bases). V was trimmed by 3 bases and J by 8 bases, leaving 19 bases between them. The germline V gene has CDR1 KGHSH and CDR2 LQKENI. The CDR3 extends over 15 amino acids. DNA of the CDR3: TGTGCCAGCTCACCTCTGAAGGGGAGCTCGTACGGCTACACCTTC. It yields the protein CASSPLKGSSYGYTF.

The chain couples TRBV7-9 to TRBJ2-7; 7 bases are shared with TRBD1. V shed 5 bases and J 4 bases; nucleotides not matched to a gene: 8. Germline CDR1 is SEHNR and CDR2 is FQNEAQ (reference sequence). CDR3 length equals 14 residues. The CDR3 spells CASSPIDREYEQYF. The CDR3 bases are TGTGCCAGCAGCCCTATTGACAGGGAATACGAGCAGTACTTC.

The genes are TRBV18 and TRBJ1-1, with TRBD1 as a possible D gene (6 bases). The CDR3 consists of 12 residues. Germline V gives CDR1 KGHSH, CDR2 LQKENI. V lost 4 bases, J lost 11 bases, and 14 bases lay in between. In nucleotides, the CDR3 is TGTGCCAGCTCACGGCCCCAGGGGAGCGCTTTCTTT. It specifies CASSRPQGSAFF.

The V and J genes are TRBV28 and TRBJ2-7, with TRBD1 as a possible D gene (6 bases). Germline V gene sequence: CDR1 MDHEN, CDR2 SYDVKM. With 5 bases removed from V and 6 bases from J, the gap between germline ends came to 23 bases. The CDR3 totals 16 residues. The CDR3 DNA reads TGTGCCAGCAGTCCACCCCGATGGGGGCCAGGGGTCGAGCAGTACTTC. It encodes CASSPPRWGPGVEQYF.

V gene TRBV11-2 combines with J gene TRBJ2-5, with 8 bases aligning to TRBD1. Unmatched junction bases numbered 3, after V lost 1 base and J lost 5 bases. This CDR3 has 14 amino acids. Germline CDR1 is SGHAT and CDR2 is FQNNGV. The CDR3, as DNA: TGTGCCAGCAGCTTAGGACAGGGGCGGGAGACCCAGTACTTC. It codes for CASSLGQGRETQYF.

The chain links TRBV6-6 to TRBJ1-6, with 7 bases that match TRBD1. The CDR3 loop spans 15 amino acids. Germline V CDR1 and CDR2: MNHNY, SVGAGI (reference sequence). J was trimmed by 7 bases and V by 5 bases; bases with no gene match: 8. For the CDR3, the DNA is TGTGCCAGCAGTGGGTTGCAAGGGGGCAATTCACCCCTCCACTTT. Its protein is CASSGLQGGNSPLHF.

This sequence joins TRBV7-9 and TRBJ2-1; D is perhaps TRBD1 (5 bases). V was trimmed by 3 bases and J by 9 bases, leaving 12 bases between them. There are 13 residues in the CDR3. Germline V gene lookup returns CDR1 SEHNR and CDR2 FQNEAQ (reference sequence). Here the CDR3 reads CASSLGRLSEQFF. CDR3 nucleotide sequence: TGTGCCAGCAGCTTGGGGCGCCTATCTGAGCAGTTCTTC.

The chain joins TRBV6-5 to TRBJ1-5; 8 nucleotides align to TRBD1. Germline lookup yields CDR1 MNHEY and CDR2 SVGAGI. This CDR3 is 12 amino acids long. The trim removed 10 bases at V and 9 bases at J, leaving 8 bases unmatched. DNA of the CDR3: TGTGCCACCGGGGACAGGCTTAGGCCCCAGCATTTT. Protein product: CATGDRLRPQHF.

The chain recombines TRBV5-1 with TRBJ1-1; D is undetermined. V was cut by 0 bases and J by 4 bases, with 10 bases left in between. Germline-derived CDR1 and CDR2 are SGHRS and YFSETQ. The CDR3 length is 14 residues. The CDR3, as DNA: TGCGCCAGCAGCTTGGCGGAGTTGGGCACTGAAGCTTTCTTT. It codes for CASSLAELGTEAFF.

This clone was seen only once. This chain connects TRBV19 to TRBJ1-5, with D possibly matching TRBD1 (5 bases). V dropped 4 bases and J dropped 2 bases, with 18 bases sitting between them. Germline CDR1 reads LNHDA; CDR2 reads SQIVND (reference sequence). The CDR3 length is 17 residues. The CDR3 bases are TGTGCCAGTAGTACACTGGCAGGGTCGGGTGGCAATCAGCCCCAGCATTTT. It yields the protein CASSTLAGSGGNQPQHF.

This clone was seen a single time. The chain is built from TRBV29-1 and TRBJ1-1; D remains ambiguous. The V end lost 5 bases, the J end lost 7 bases, and 14 bases lay between the germline ends. The CDR3 length is 12 residues. Germline CDR1 and CDR2: SQVTM and ANQGSEA. DNA of the CDR3: TGCAGCGTTTTGTCCCGCGGGTTTGAAGCTTTCTTT. It encodes CSVLSRGFEAFF.

On this clone itself: Other DNA sequences of this sample code for an identical CDR3. The CDR3 loop is CASSRTGSGNTIYF. The DNA of the CDR3 is TGTGCCAGCAGTCGGACAGGGAGCGGAAACACCATATATTTT. This rearrangement joins TRBV6-5 to TRBJ1-3; 8 bases align to TRBD1. CDR1 MNHEY and CDR2 SVGAGI come from the germline V gene. V shed 5 bases and J 4 bases; nucleotides not matched to a gene: 4. The CDR3 has 14 amino acids.